This section outlines one TCR beta chain sequence together with its context. This sample is part of a study of identical twins. TCRdb re-called the 5' RACE reads through MiXCR, storing one row per CDR3 protein. In the table there are 500,000 to 650,000 distinct CDR3 sequences, 20% to 25% of which are singletons. The CDR3 sequence is 14 residues long. V lost 4 bases, J lost 3 bases, and 13 bases lay in between. The sample also formed part of further work on yellow fever vaccine responses in identical twins.

The V gene is TRBV12-3 or TRBV12-4, the J gene TRBJ2-7; TRBD2 is a possible D gene (6 bases). The TCR originated in a woman between 18 and 30 years old in good health. Material for sequencing was CD4+ T cells sorted from blood. This chain's CDR3 is CASSSRMGGYEQYF. Here the CDR3 DNA reads TGTGCCAGCAGTTCCCGGATGGGGGGCTACGAGCAGTACTTC.